A selection of T cell receptor beta chains follows, all from one sample in a study of T-cell memory formation after mild COVID-19. TCRdb reprocessed the 5' RACE reads with MiXCR, giving one entry per CDR3 protein. The sample consists of about 540,000 distinct CDR3 sequences, approximately 20% of them appearing once. Sample: PBMCs or a T cell subset sorted from them (not recorded which). These receptors all come from an adult woman who had mild COVID-19 (a few samples of this study predate the infection). Cell type and time point are not known. The CDR3 runs from the conserved cysteine through the conserved F or W. Each record gives: D gene, J gene, V gene, clone size, CDR3 protein, CDR3 DNA. D genes are given only for firm matches. Size tells how often a clone was seen (once, few, many) or the class of an expanded clone, and some rows leave it out.

TRBD2,TRBJ2-5,TRBV14,few,CASSQEYSGSSQETQYF,TGTGCCAGCAGCCAGGAATATAGCGGGAGTTCACAAGAGACCCAGTACTTC
-,TRBJ1-5,TRBV6-6,-,CASSYPTGYGQPQHF,TGTGCCAGCAGTTACCCCACAGGGTACGGTCAGCCCCAGCATTTT
TRBD2,TRBJ2-5,TRBV7-2,many,CASSFHGLAGWETQYF,TGTGCCAGCAGCTTTCACGGACTAGCGGGCTGGGAGACCCAGTACTTC
-,TRBJ1-1,TRBV4-2,few,CASRRTPNTEAFF,TGTGCCAGCAGAAGGACACCGAACACTGAAGCTTTCTTT
-,TRBJ2-1,TRBV29-1,few,CSVEVVINEQFF,TGCAGCGTTGAAGTCGTTATCAATGAGCAGTTCTTC
-,TRBJ2-6,TRBV7-9,-,CASRRGLDTSGANVLTF,TGTGCCAGCAGGAGGGGACTTGACACCTCTGGGGCCAACGTCCTGACTTTC
-,TRBJ2-7,TRBV2,-,CASSRDGPYEQYF,TGTGCCAGCAGCCGGGACGGACCCTACGAGCAGTACTTC
-,TRBJ2-2,TRBV24-1,-,CATSGRTGELFF,TGTGCCACCAGTGGCCGCACCGGGGAGCTGTTTTTT
TRBD1,TRBJ1-2,TRBV5-1,-,CASSLSGTGADYGYTF,TGCGCCAGCAGCTTATCCGGGACAGGGGCCGACTATGGCTACACCTTC
-,TRBJ1-1,TRBV20-1,-,CSARVGLSPEAFF,TGCAGTGCTAGAGTTGGCCTGAGTCCAGAAGCTTTCTTT
TRBD1,TRBJ2-3,TRBV9,-,CASSYLGQGNADTQYF,TGTGCCAGCAGCTACCTAGGACAGGGGAACGCAGATACGCAGTATTTT
TRBD1,TRBJ2-7,TRBV29-1,few,CSVGLGTAYEQYF,TGCAGCGTTGGCCTCGGGACAGCATACGAGCAGTACTTC
-,TRBJ2-7,TRBV19,-,CASSMRNEQYF,TGTGCCAGTAGTATGCGGAACGAGCAGTACTTC
TRBD1,TRBJ2-7,TRBV6-2/TRBV6-3,few,CASSYKRQGGSPYYEQYF,TGTGCCAGCAGTTACAAGAGACAAGGGGGCTCCCCCTACTACGAGCAGTACTTC
TRBD1,TRBJ2-2,TRBV9,few,CASSEDRGLGELFF,TGTGCCAGCAGCGAGGACAGGGGGCTCGGGGAGCTGTTTTTT
-,TRBJ1-6,TRBV5-1,few,CASSLGWDHNSPLHF,TGCGCCAGCAGCTTGGGTTGGGACCATAATTCACCCCTCCACTTT
TRBD1,TRBJ1-6,TRBV7-2,many,CASSFRQGAGSPLHF,TGTGCCAGCAGCTTCCGACAGGGGGCTGGGTCACCCCTCCACTTT
TRBD1,TRBJ2-1,TRBV2,-,CASSGDSFPPNEQFF,TGTGCCAGCAGTGGGGACAGCTTCCCTCCAAATGAGCAGTTCTTC
-,TRBJ2-7,TRBV15,-,CATSNDPYEQYF,TGTGCCACCAGCAACGACCCCTACGAGCAGTACTTC
TRBD1,TRBJ1-1,TRBV5-1,few,CASNLIGQGDTEAFF,TGCGCCAGCAACCTTATAGGACAGGGTGACACTGAAGCTTTCTTT
-,TRBJ1-2,TRBV7-9,few,CASSPPRDTF,TGTGCCAGCAGCCCTCCCAGGGACACCTTC
-,TRBJ1-1,TRBV9,few,CASSVGALSDTEAFF,TGTGCCAGCAGCGTGGGGGCCCTATCCGACACTGAAGCTTTCTTT
-,TRBJ2-7,TRBV10-3,few,CAISESPPLTPEQYF,TGTGCCATCAGTGAGTCTCCCCCGCTCACCCCCGAGCAGTACTTC
-,TRBJ2-3,TRBV3-1,-,CASSQDATGLSTDTQYF,TGTGCCAGCAGCCAAGATGCAACAGGGCTTTCGACAGATACGCAGTATTTT
-,TRBJ2-1,TRBV6-1,few,CASSGGLGGSMNEQFF,TGTGCCAGCAGTGGTGGTTTGGGGGGTAGTATGAATGAGCAGTTCTTC